This T cell receptor (beta chain) was documented in a study of identifying expanded T cells in peripheral blood. General study findings and limits: Over approximately two and four weeks, about 16 and 20 clones changed, versus approximately 1.1 between replicates. Across healthy donors, higher total template counts meant significantly greater roughly 2-week count variance.

TCRdb's table, derived via immunoSEQ multiplex PCR, lists solely in-frame clones and lacks some. The data hold approximately 50,000 clones, with approximately 80% observed a single time. During the collection period, no donor immune events like infections were recorded. With respect to this clone: Its specificity is unknown.

Per the germline V gene, CDR1 is LNHDA and CDR2 is SQIVND (reference sequence). CDR3 length: 18 amino acids. The ends were cut back, 5 bases at V and 0 bases at J, with 22 bases in the middle. The sample taken for sequencing was blood. The receptor was isolated from a person between 18 and 75 years old in good health. The chain couples TRBV19 to TRBJ1-2; D possibly corresponds to TRBD1 (5 bases). CDR3 DNA: TGTGCCAGTAGTCCCCGCCGGGACGCCGATCAAGCTAACTATGGCTACACCTTC. Protein product: CASSPRRDADQANYGYTF.